This TCR beta chain was sequenced for a study of STAT5B mutations in CD4+ large granular lymphocyte leukemia. Study overall: Among healthy donors, a particular HLA allele went with more CDR3 'QG' motifs. Points from the study as a whole: Higher CD4+ than CD8+ T-LGLL clonality might reflect small sample size. TRBV06-family usage was enriched in top patient clones (8/27) versus controls (2/35).

About this clone: The antigen remains undetermined.

From germline, CDR1 is LGHNT and CDR2 FRNRAP. CDR3 length equals 15 residues. Trimming shortened V by 0 bases and J by 2 bases, and 11 bases separated the two germline ends. In the original processing: Lowest detectable productive clonotype frequency was 2.59 x 10-5. The table came from immunoSEQ multiplex PCR; TCRdb's copy has only in-frame clones and leaves some out. The V and J calls and clone size come from that table; D and trimming were worked out from the DNA. Found here are more than 30,000 clones, more than 65% of them singletons; the top ten hold approximately 2%. The clonotype originates from a human donor in good health. The rearrangement uses TRBV12-5 and TRBJ2-7; tentative D call: TRBD1 (6 bases). Sequencing was done on a sample of CD4+ T cells from blood buffy coats. The CDR3 is CASGLVIRQAYEQYF. The CDR3 nucleotides read TGTGCTAGTGGTTTGGTAATAAGACAGGCCTACGAGCAGTACTTC.